This T cell receptor beta chain came from a study of blood T cells in healthy people across ages. Findings of the study overall: Diversity figures derived from one million T cells were judged to underestimate the true value.

It was with a sample-barcoded 5' primer and a J-beta primer mix that a second PCR of roughly 7 to 12 cycles was run. One entry per CDR3 protein, called by TCRdb with MiXCR from the 5' RACE reads. Of some 1.5 million distinct CDR3 sequences listed, 25% to 30% are singletons. Comments on this clonotype: Antigen: not known.

Germline V gene data show CDR1 as DFQATT and CDR2 as SNEGSKA (reference sequence). The V end lost 0 bases, the J end lost 2 bases, and 8 bases lay between the germline ends. CDR3 length: 13 amino acids. The TCR sequence derives from a woman aged 25 to 39 in good health. The chain uses TRBV20-1 and TRBJ2-7; D is ambiguous. The sample was blood. CDR3 DNA: TGCAGTGCTAGAGAACCCAGTACCTACGAGCAGTACTTC. Translated, it gives CSAREPSTYEQYF.